Listed here are 11 T cell receptor beta chains from one sample, sequenced in a study of T cells in tuberculosis. Measured with immunoSEQ multiplex PCR; TCRdb has only the in-frame clones, and not every one. The table has roughly 28,000 clones, around 90% seen once. The sequenced sample consisted of PBMCs. These receptors all stem from a donor between 10 and 29 years old with latent tuberculosis or without tuberculosis infection.

This clone is a singleton in its sample. The chain couples TRBV10-3 to TRBJ2-3, with 9 bases aligning to TRBD2. The germline CDR1 and CDR2 sequences are ENHRY and SYGVKD. The CDR3 covers 15 residues. Trimming at V came to 8 bases and at J to 1 base, leaving 7 bases not matched to a gene. The CDR3 is CAIGQRGDGTDTQYF. The CDR3 nucleotides are TGTGCCATCGGCCAGCGGGGGGATGGCACAGATACGCAGTATTTT.

This chain joins TRBV7-8 and TRBJ2-1; weak D call: TRBD2 (6 bases). The V and J ends lost 2 bases and 0 bases respectively, with 14 bases between them. The germline V gene encodes CDR1 SGHVS and CDR2 FQNEAQ. This CDR3 is 17 amino acids long. This chain's CDR3 is CASSLSDGGSSYNEQFF. The CDR3 nucleotides read TGTGCCAGCAGCTTAAGCGACGGGGGTAGCTCCTACAATGAGCAGTTCTTC.

The chain combines TRBV7-8 with TRBJ2-5; 10 nucleotides agree with TRBD2. There are 16 residues in the CDR3. Germline-derived CDR1 and CDR2 are SGHVS and FQNEAQ. J was trimmed by 1 base and V by 5 bases; bases with no gene match: 7. This chain's CDR3 is CASSSSGGPIQETQYF. The DNA for the CDR3 is TGTGCCAGCAGCAGTAGCGGGGGGCCCATCCAAGAGACCCAGTACTTC.

This chain links TRBV23-1 with TRBJ1-1, with a possible D match to TRBD1 (5 bases). TRBV23-1 qualifies as an ORF whose function is uncertain. The CDR3 runs 16 residues. V lost 3 bases and J 2 bases, leaving 16 bases between the germline ends. The CDR3 protein is CASSQGSKGRNTEAFF. CDR3 nucleotide sequence: TGCGCCAGCAGTCAGGGCTCGAAGGGGCGAAACACTGAAGCTTTCTTT.

The chain is built from TRBV18 and TRBJ1-5; possibly TRBD1 for D (5 bases). CDR3 length: 15 residues. CDR1 is KGHSH and CDR2 is LQKENI in the germline V gene. V gave up 0 bases and J gave up 2 bases, with 8 bases separating them. For the CDR3, the DNA is TGTGCCAGCTCACCACCGGGGGAGGGCAATCAGCCCCAGCATTTT. Protein: CASSPPGEGNQPQHF.

V usage is TRBV6-5 and J usage is TRBJ1-1, with 7 positions matching TRBD1. V gave up 4 bases and J gave up 0 bases; unmatched junction bases: 5. The CDR3 sequence is 15 residues long. Germline assignment: CDR1 MNHEY and CDR2 SVGAGI. CDR3 sequence: CASSLDRAVNTEAFF. DNA for the CDR3: TGTGCCAGCAGTTTAGACAGGGCGGTGAACACTGAAGCTTTCTTT.

The chain links TRBV5-1 to TRBJ1-1; TRBD1 matches 7 bases. Germline values: CDR1 SGHRS, CDR2 YFSETQ. J gave up 5 bases and V 3 bases, and 10 bases lay outside the gene matches. The CDR3 is 15 residues long. This CDR3 is CASSYQTGTPTEAFF. CDR3 nucleotides: TGCGCCAGCAGCTATCAGACAGGGACCCCTACTGAAGCTTTCTTT.

CDR3 in amino acids: CASSQGAGQGYEQYF. CDR3 DNA sequence: TGCGCCAGCAGCCAAGGAGCGGGGCAGGGTTACGAGCAGTACTTC. This rearrangement joins TRBV4-3 to TRBJ2-7; 7 bases agree with TRBD2. V was pared by 1 base and J by 4 bases, with 7 bases of the junction left unmatched. The CDR3 is 15 residues long. The V gene's germline CDR1 is LGHNA and CDR2 YSLEER.

The chain links TRBV19 to TRBJ2-5, with TRBD1 matching 8 bases. The CDR3 is 15 amino acids. J was trimmed by 4 bases and V by 4 bases; bases with no gene match: 8. The germline V gene has CDR1 LNHDA and CDR2 SQIVND (reference sequence). The CDR3 region is CASSTSTGVIETQYF. The DNA for the CDR3 is TGTGCCAGTAGTACCTCGACAGGGGTCATAGAGACCCAGTACTTC.

CDR3: CASSPAGTSGGAGAGNEQFF. The DNA of the CDR3 is TGCGCCAGCAGCCCGGCCGGGACTAGCGGGGGAGCCGGGGCGGGGAATGAGCAGTTCTTC. The chain uses TRBV5-1 and TRBJ2-1, with 14 bases identical to TRBD2. This CDR3 has 20 residues. From germline, CDR1 is SGHRS and CDR2 YFSETQ. V lost 4 bases to trimming and J lost 7 bases; unmatched junction nucleotides: 19.

The chain is built from TRBV6-4 and TRBJ2-3; D possibly corresponds to TRBD2 (7 bases). This CDR3 is 15 amino acids long. With 3 bases removed from V and 2 bases from J, the gap between germline ends came to 12 bases. The V gene's germline CDR1 is MRHNA and CDR2 SNTAGT. CDR3 nucleotide sequence: TGTGCCAGCAGTGAAGGGGGGGACCCCACAGATACGCAGTATTTT. Translating it yields CASSEGGDPTDTQYF.